This TCR beta chain was observed in a study of blood T cell repertoires in COVID-19 (dated by TCRdb to about 2020). Notes on the research overall: Samples from collaborators originated in the United States, Italy and Spain and spanned both the acute and convalescent phases of COVID-19. The prospective study material was composed of cDNA or gDNA derived from T cells, B-cell-depleted T cells, or PBMCs. The dataset comprised deeply sampled blood TCRbeta repertoires from subjects exposed to, actively infected with, or recovered from COVID-19. The repertoires were released in a freely available public database intended as a resource for research on the immune response to SARS-CoV-2. Samples came from the ongoing ImmuneRACE study (first 160 participants) plus 1,254 subjects from 6 global collaborators. Sample metadata almost always included a de-identified subject ID, COVID-19 status, age in years and sex. Where available, HLA class I and class II types were obtained from metadata supplied by the sample provider rather than from assay-based typing. General study outcomes and caveats: The amount of clinical and demographic metadata varied by source and participant and was provided uncurated.

TCRbeta CDR3 regions were amplified from genomic DNA by means of the immunoSEQ Assay, a bias-controlled multiplex PCR. On the authors' methods: The number of nucleated cells in each sample was estimated by amplification of reference gene primers within the assay. To quantify the absolute abundance of each unique TCRbeta CDR3 rearrangement, sequence reads were collapsed and filtered. For each sample, productive Simpson clonality was calculated as the square root of Simpson's diversity index across productive rearrangements. TCRdb limited this immuneACCESS table to in-frame rearrangements with V and J called. A share of clones is missing; checked studies link under half to unresolved V genes, and the rest is unexplained. D and trimming were read from the DNA, whereas the V and J calls and clone size are those reported in that table. In this sample the table shows a few hundred thousand clones, over 75% of which occur a single time. The ten most abundant clones make up 11% of the sample.

Regarding this clone: It lacks a known antigen. No clone much larger than this one lies a single base away; base qualities are absent.

Each collaborating institution followed its own protocols to collect whole blood in K2EDTA tubes. For TCRbeta analysis, collaborator samples were shipped as frozen whole blood, as isolated PBMCs, or as DNA extracted from either sample type. V sheds 5 bases and J sheds 8 bases, leaving 18 bases between their ends. CDR1 and CDR2 (PRHDT, FYEKMQ) derive from the germline V gene (reference sequence). The CDR3 runs 14 residues from the cysteine to the phenylalanine. The CDR3 DNA has 42 bases and is translated from base 1. Sequenced material: peripheral blood. The receptor chain draws on TRBV13 and TRBJ1-2, with TRBD1 as a weak D call on 5 bases. The sequence came from a woman between 65 and 79 years old with acute or convalescent COVID-19. The CDR3 has the sequence CASSRGRPVVGYTF. The DNA sequence is as follows: TGTGCCAGCAGCCGGGGGAGGCCGGTTGTCGGCTACACCTTC.